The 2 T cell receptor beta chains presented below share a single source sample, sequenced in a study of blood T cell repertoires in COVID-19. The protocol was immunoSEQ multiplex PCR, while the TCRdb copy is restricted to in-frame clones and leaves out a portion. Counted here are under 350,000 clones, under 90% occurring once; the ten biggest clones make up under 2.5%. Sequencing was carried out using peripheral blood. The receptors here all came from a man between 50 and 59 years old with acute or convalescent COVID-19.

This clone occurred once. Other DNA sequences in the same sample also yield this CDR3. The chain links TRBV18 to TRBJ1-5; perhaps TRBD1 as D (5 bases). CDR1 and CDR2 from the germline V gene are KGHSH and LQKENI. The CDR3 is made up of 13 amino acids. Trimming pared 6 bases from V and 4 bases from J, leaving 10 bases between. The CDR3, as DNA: TGTGCCAGCTCCCCGGGGGGGAATCAGCCCCAGCATTTT. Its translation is CASSPGGNQPQHF.

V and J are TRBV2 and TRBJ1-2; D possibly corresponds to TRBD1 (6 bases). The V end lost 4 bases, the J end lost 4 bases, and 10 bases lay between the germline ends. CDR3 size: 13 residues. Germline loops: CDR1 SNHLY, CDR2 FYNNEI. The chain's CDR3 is CASSVGGGYGYTF. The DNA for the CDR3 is TGTGCCAGCAGTGTTGGGGGCGGCTATGGCTACACCTTC.